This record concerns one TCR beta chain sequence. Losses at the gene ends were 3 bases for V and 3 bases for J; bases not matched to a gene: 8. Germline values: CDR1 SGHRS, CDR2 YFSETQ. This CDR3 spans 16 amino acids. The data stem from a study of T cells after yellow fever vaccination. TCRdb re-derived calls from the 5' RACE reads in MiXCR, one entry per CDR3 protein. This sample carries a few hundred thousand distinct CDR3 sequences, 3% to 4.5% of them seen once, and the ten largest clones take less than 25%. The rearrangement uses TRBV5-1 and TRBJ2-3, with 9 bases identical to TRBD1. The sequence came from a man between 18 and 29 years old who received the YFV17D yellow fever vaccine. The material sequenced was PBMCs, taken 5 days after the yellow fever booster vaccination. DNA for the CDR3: TGCGCCAGCAGCTCTGAGGCAGGACAGGGGACAGATACGCAGTATTTT. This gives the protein CASSSEAGQGTDTQYF. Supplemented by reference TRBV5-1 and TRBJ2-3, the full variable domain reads KAGVTQTPRYLIKTRGQQVTLSCSPISGHRSVSWYQQTPGQGLQFLFEYFSETQRNKGNFPGRFSGRQFSNSRSEMNVSTLELGDSALYLCASSSEAGQGTDTQYFGPGTRLTVL.